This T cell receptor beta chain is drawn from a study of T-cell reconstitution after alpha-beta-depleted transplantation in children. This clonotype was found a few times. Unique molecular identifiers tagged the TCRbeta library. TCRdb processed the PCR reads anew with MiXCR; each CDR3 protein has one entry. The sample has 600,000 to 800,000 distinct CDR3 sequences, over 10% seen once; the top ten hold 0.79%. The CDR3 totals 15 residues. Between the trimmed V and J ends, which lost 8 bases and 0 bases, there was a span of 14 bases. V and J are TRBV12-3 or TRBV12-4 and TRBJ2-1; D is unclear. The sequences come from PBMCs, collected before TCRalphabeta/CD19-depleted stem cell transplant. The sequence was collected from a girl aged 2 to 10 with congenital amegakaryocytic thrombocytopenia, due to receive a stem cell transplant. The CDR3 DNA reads TGTGCCAGCCGGTCCCGCGAAAGCTCCTACAATGAGCAGTTCTTC. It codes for CASRSRESSYNEQFF.